Listed below are T cell receptor beta chains from one sample, sequenced in a study of blood T cell repertoires in COVID-19. Profiling relied on immunoSEQ multiplex PCR, and the TCRdb table lists in-frame clones only, not all of them. This repertoire shows approximately 150,000 clones, approximately 81% found once; its top ten account for 1.4% to 1.5%. The material sequenced was peripheral blood. These receptors came from a man in his sixties with acute or convalescent COVID-19. The CDR3 runs from the conserved cysteine through the conserved F or W. Each record gives: D gene, clone size, V gene, J gene, CDR3 protein, CDR3 DNA. The D gene is left open where the match is weak. Clone size is given for some rows only: seen once, a few or many times, or a class if the clone is expanded.

D: TRBD1; size: few; V: TRBV7-9; J: TRBJ1-2; CDR3: CASSKDRGLGGYTF; DNA: TGTGCCAGCAGCAAGGACAGGGGTTTGGGTGGCTACACCTTC
D: -; size: -; V: TRBV5-1; J: TRBJ1-3; CDR3: CASSLLSRGSGNTIYF; DNA: TGCGCCAGCAGCTTGCTCAGCCGGGGCTCTGGAAACACCATATATTTT
D: -; size: -; V: TRBV2; J: TRBJ2-2; CDR3: CASSGGWNTGELFF; DNA: TGTGCCAGCAGTGGGGGCTGGAACACCGGGGAGCTGTTTTTT
D: -; size: once; V: TRBV5-6; J: TRBJ1-4; CDR3: CASSYRPAGNEKLFF; DNA: TGTGCCAGCAGCTACCGGCCCGCGGGTAATGAAAAACTGTTTTTT
D: -; size: -; V: TRBV29-1; J: TRBJ1-2; CDR3: CSDDSAPNYGYTF; DNA: TGCAGCGACGACAGTGCTCCTAACTATGGCTACACCTTC
D: -; size: -; V: TRBV20-1; J: TRBJ2-5; CDR3: CSAHRQETQYF; DNA: TGCAGTGCTCACAGGCAAGAGACCCAGTACTTC
D: -; size: -; V: TRBV3-1/TRBV3-2; J: TRBJ2-4; CDR3: CASSQDVLAKNIQYF; DNA: TGTGCCAGCAGCCAAGACGTACTAGCCAAAAACATTCAGTACTTC
D: -; size: few; V: TRBV5-1; J: TRBJ1-2; CDR3: CASSSARAGDGYTF; DNA: TGCGCCAGCAGCTCGGCCCGGGCCGGGGATGGCTACACCTTC
D: TRBD2; size: -; V: TRBV2; J: TRBJ2-3; CDR3: CASIIQRGRTDTQYF; DNA: TGTGCCAGCATTATCCAGCGGGGTCGCACAGATACGCAGTATTTT
D: -; size: -; V: TRBV3-1/TRBV3-2; J: TRBJ1-3; CDR3: CASSQDRGYYSGNTIYF; DNA: TGTGCCAGCAGCCAAGACAGGGGCTATTACTCTGGAAACACCATATATTTT
D: -; size: -; V: TRBV3-1/TRBV3-2; J: TRBJ1-4; CDR3: CASALGGGATNEKLFF; DNA: TGTGCCAGCGCTCTGGGGGGGGGCGCAACTAATGAAAAACTGTTTTTT
D: TRBD2; size: -; V: TRBV7-2; J: TRBJ2-1; CDR3: CASSPGLAGIYNEQFF; DNA: TGTGCCAGCAGCCCCGGACTAGCGGGAATCTACAATGAGCAGTTCTTC
D: TRBD1; size: -; V: TRBV9; J: TRBJ2-7; CDR3: CASSVETGAYEQYF; DNA: TGTGCCAGCAGCGTAGAGACAGGGGCCTACGAGCAGTACTTC
D: TRBD1; size: once; V: TRBV19; J: TRBJ2-7; CDR3: CASKGTGITEQYF; DNA: TGTGCCAGTAAAGGGACAGGGATAACCGAGCAGTACTTC
D: -; size: -; V: TRBV3-1/TRBV3-2; J: TRBJ2-7; CDR3: CASSQETAPVYEQYF; DNA: TGTGCCAGCAGCCAAGAGACAGCCCCAGTATACGAGCAGTACTTC
D: TRBD2; size: -; V: TRBV5-6; J: TRBJ2-1; CDR3: CASSFRSSGGEQFF; DNA: TGTGCCAGCAGCTTTAGGTCTAGCGGGGGTGAGCAGTTCTTC
D: -; size: once; V: TRBV5-6; J: TRBJ2-5; CDR3: CASSGQSQETQYF; DNA: TGTGCCAGCTCTGGACAGTCACAAGAGACCCAGTACTTC
D: -; size: -; V: TRBV5-1; J: TRBJ2-5; CDR3: CASGTGGGGQETQYF; DNA: TGCGCCAGCGGAACAGGGGGCGGGGGGCAAGAGACCCAGTACTTC
D: TRBD2; size: -; V: TRBV14; J: TRBJ2-2; CDR3: CASSQARLAGDTGELFF; DNA: TGTGCCAGCAGCCAAGCTCGGCTAGCGGGAGACACCGGGGAGCTGTTTTTT
D: -; size: -; V: TRBV5-1; J: TRBJ2-3; CDR3: CASSLGLLGTDTQYF; DNA: TGCGCCAGCAGCTTGGGACTTTTGGGCACAGATACGCAGTATTTT
D: -; size: few; V: TRBV20-1; J: TRBJ1-2; CDR3: CSAARGDGYTF; DNA: TGCAGTGCCGCCCGGGGGGATGGCTACACCTTC
D: -; size: -; V: TRBV30; J: TRBJ1-2; CDR3: CAWSALDYGYTF; DNA: TGTGCCTGGAGTGCCCTCGACTATGGCTACACCTTC
D: TRBD1; size: -; V: TRBV19; J: TRBJ1-5; CDR3: CASSIGTGPNQPQHF; DNA: TGTGCCAGTAGTATAGGGACAGGACCCAATCAGCCCCAGCATTTT
D: TRBD1; size: -; V: TRBV7-9; J: TRBJ2-2; CDR3: CASSSQGTGNTGELFF; DNA: TGTGCCAGCAGCTCACAGGGGACAGGGAACACCGGGGAGCTGTTTTTT
D: -; size: -; V: TRBV2; J: TRBJ1-5; CDR3: CASSSDSSITQPQHF; DNA: TGTGCCAGCAGTTCCGACAGTTCTATCACGCAGCCCCAGCATTTT
D: -; size: -; V: TRBV7-6; J: TRBJ2-7; CDR3: CASRENRSGQYF; DNA: TGTGCCAGCAGAGAAAACAGGAGTGGGCAGTACTTC
D: -; size: -; V: TRBV30; J: TRBJ1-4; CDR3: CAESQGNPDEKLFF; DNA: TGTGCCGAGTCTCAGGGGAATCCGGATGAAAAACTGTTTTTT
D: TRBD2; size: -; V: TRBV29-1; J: TRBJ2-1; CDR3: CSAGTSGGSSYNEQFF; DNA: TGCAGCGCCGGGACTAGCGGGGGAAGCTCCTACAATGAGCAGTTCTTC
D: -; size: -; V: TRBV7-3; J: TRBJ2-2; CDR3: CASSRENTGELFF; DNA: TGTGCCAGCAGCCGGGAGAACACCGGGGAGCTGTTTTTT
D: TRBD1; size: -; V: TRBV2; J: TRBJ1-2; CDR3: CASNNRQGSNYGYTF; DNA: TGTGCCAGCAATAACCGACAGGGCTCTAACTATGGCTACACCTTC
D: TRBD1; size: once; V: TRBV7-3; J: TRBJ2-5; CDR3: CASSLGKGAGETQYF; DNA: TGTGCCAGCAGCTTAGGGAAGGGGGCAGGGGAGACCCAGTACTTC
D: TRBD1; size: -; V: TRBV6-1; J: TRBJ1-2; CDR3: CASSESLDRSLVYGYTF; DNA: TGTGCCAGCAGTGAATCTTTGGACAGGAGTCTTGTCTATGGCTACACCTTC
D: TRBD1; size: few; V: TRBV27; J: TRBJ1-3; CDR3: CASSLGTGGVGNTIYF; DNA: TGTGCCAGCAGTTTAGGGACAGGGGGCGTTGGAAACACCATATATTTT
D: TRBD1; size: -; V: TRBV6-5; J: TRBJ1-2; CDR3: CASSYSEQGARGYTF; DNA: TGTGCCAGCAGTTACTCAGAGCAGGGGGCGAGGGGCTACACCTTC
D: -; size: -; V: TRBV10-1; J: TRBJ2-5; CDR3: CASSAGLNGETQYF; DNA: TGCGCCAGCAGTGCAGGGCTAAACGGGGAGACCCAGTACTTC
D: -; size: few; V: TRBV7-2; J: TRBJ1-3; CDR3: CASSSGGYGNTIYF; DNA: TGTGCCAGCAGCTCCGGGGGGTACGGAAACACCATATATTTT
D: TRBD1; size: once; V: TRBV24-1; J: TRBJ1-5; CDR3: CATSSTGDGQPQHF; DNA: TGTGCCACCAGTTCGACAGGGGATGGGCAGCCCCAGCATTTT
D: TRBD1; size: once; V: TRBV2; J: TRBJ1-5; CDR3: CASSEGTGIFQPQHF; DNA: TGTGCCAGCAGTGAGGGGACAGGGATTTTCCAGCCCCAGCATTTT
D: -; size: -; V: TRBV2; J: TRBJ2-1; CDR3: CASGGGHNEQFF; DNA: TGTGCCAGCGGGGGGGGCCACAATGAGCAGTTCTTC
D: TRBD1; size: -; V: TRBV27; J: TRBJ1-5; CDR3: CASSSDRGNYQPQHF; DNA: TGTGCCAGCAGTAGTGACAGGGGAAATTATCAGCCCCAGCATTTT
D: TRBD1; size: -; V: TRBV27; J: TRBJ2-7; CDR3: CASSLKGAITEQYF; DNA: TGTGCCAGCTCCCTTAAGGGGGCGATTACCGAGCAGTACTTC
D: -; size: -; V: TRBV6-5; J: TRBJ1-6; CDR3: CASSYSGGGNSPLHF; DNA: TGTGCCAGCAGTTACTCGGGCGGGGGGAATTCACCCCTCCACTTT
D: -; size: -; V: TRBV6-5; J: TRBJ1-4; CDR3: CASSYIRGEKLFF; DNA: TGTGCCAGCAGTTACATCAGGGGTGAAAAACTGTTTTTT
D: TRBD1; size: -; V: TRBV5-1; J: TRBJ1-1; CDR3: CATRGGQNTEAFF; DNA: TGCGCCACCCGAGGGGGCCAGAACACTGAAGCTTTCTTT
D: TRBD2; size: -; V: TRBV3-1/TRBV3-2; J: TRBJ2-1; CDR3: CASSSSGRLDTEQFF; DNA: TGTGCCAGCAGCTCCAGCGGGAGGTTAGATACTGAGCAGTTCTTC
D: TRBD2; size: -; V: TRBV6-5; J: TRBJ2-3; CDR3: CASNRLAGQADTQYF; DNA: TGTGCCAGCAACAGACTAGCGGGACAGGCAGATACGCAGTATTTT
D: TRBD1; size: -; V: TRBV6-6; J: TRBJ2-5; CDR3: CASSKPGQGVRETQYF; DNA: TGTGCCAGCAGTAAGCCGGGACAGGGGGTACGAGAGACCCAGTACTTC
D: -; size: -; V: TRBV5-4; J: TRBJ2-5; CDR3: CASSLDGGQETQYF; DNA: TGTGCCAGCAGCTTGGACGGGGGCCAAGAGACCCAGTACTTC